The 14 T cell receptor beta chains below come from one sample, sequenced in a study of blood T cell repertoires in COVID-19. Libraries were prepared by immunoSEQ multiplex PCR; TCRdb keeps only in-frame clonotypes and omits some of them. The sample has about 250,000 clones, approximately 81% seen once. The sequenced sample consisted of peripheral blood. These receptor sequences come from an elderly woman with acute or convalescent COVID-19.

This sequence joins TRBV7-9 and TRBJ1-5; 10 bases are shared with TRBD1. The CDR3 spans 16 residues. Germline V gene sequence: CDR1 SEHNR, CDR2 FQNEAQ (reference sequence). J gave up 5 bases and V 5 bases, and 9 bases lay outside the gene matches. The CDR3: CASSPGQGDPYQPQHF. Here the CDR3 DNA reads TGTGCCAGCAGCCCTGGACAGGGGGACCCATATCAGCCCCAGCATTTT.

This clone was picked up a small number of times. J is TRBJ2-7 and V is TRBV5-4; D perhaps matches TRBD1 (6 bases). This CDR3 region has 14 residues. Trimming took off 0 bases at V and 2 bases at J, with 9 bases between the two ends. From germline, CDR1 is SGHNT and CDR2 YYREEE (reference sequence). Here the CDR3 reads CASSLGTVPYEQYF. The CDR3 DNA reads as TGTGCCAGCAGCTTGGGGACAGTACCCTACGAGCAGTACTTC.

This chain joins TRBV6-5 and TRBJ2-7; D unclear. V lost 4 bases and J 1 base, leaving 8 bases between the germline ends. The length of the CDR3 is 13 residues. CDR1 and CDR2 from the germline V gene are MNHEY and SVGAGI. CDR3 nucleotides: TGTGCCAGCAGTTTGGGCAGTTCCTACGAGCAGTACTTC. Its translation: CASSLGSSYEQYF.

This chain uses TRBV11-3 with TRBJ2-3, with TRBD1 as a possible D gene (6 bases). Germline V gene sequence: CDR1 SGHNT, CDR2 YENEEA. CDR3 length: 17 residues. V was pared by 5 bases and J by 6 bases, with 24 bases between. CDR3 bases: TGTGCCAGCAGCCAGGGACACCGAGAAACTAATGTGGATACGCAGTATTTT. It is translated as CASSQGHRETNVDTQYF. The full variable domain, completed using reference TRBV11-3 and TRBJ2-3, is EAGVVQSPRYKIIEKKQPVAFWCNPISGHNTLYWYLQNLGQGPELLIRYENEEAVDDSQLPKDRFSAERLKGVDSTLKIQPAELGDSAVYLCASSQGHRETNVDTQYFGPGTRLTVL.

Notes on this clone: This same CDR3 is encoded by further DNA sequences in the sample. The chain is built from TRBV5-1 and TRBJ1-4; 9 nucleotides line up with TRBD1. The J segment lost 5 bases and the V segment lost 4 bases, leaving 3 bases of the junction unmatched. The CDR3 runs to 14 residues. Germline CDR1 is SGHRS and CDR2 is YFSETQ. The CDR3, as DNA: TGCGCCAGCAGCCCCGGACAGGGGAATGAAAAACTGTTTTTT. Amino acid sequence: CASSPGQGNEKLFF.

The V and J genes are TRBV9 and TRBJ2-5, with D possibly matching TRBD1 (6 bases). Trimming cost V 0 bases and J 2 bases, with 11 bases left between them. Germline CDR1 SGDLS, CDR2 YYNGEE. The CDR3 loop spans 15 amino acids. The CDR3 DNA sequence: TGTGCCAGCAGCGTAGGGGGACACCCTCAAGAGACCCAGTACTTC. It is translated as CASSVGGHPQETQYF.

The chain combines TRBV3-1 (or the pseudogene TRBV3-2) with TRBJ1-6, with 7 bases lining up with TRBD1. After removal of 1 base from V and 7 bases from J, the junction contained 10 bases not matched to a gene. This CDR3 is 17 amino acids long. Germline lookup yields CDR1 LGHDT and CDR2 YNNKEL (reference sequence). The CDR3 nucleotides are TGTGCCAGCAGCCAAGGTTCCCAGGGGACAGAGAATTCACCCCTCCACTTT. It specifies CASSQGSQGTENSPLHF.

This chain uses TRBV18 with TRBJ1-1, with D unresolved. Germline V gene data show CDR1 as KGHSH and CDR2 as LQKENI. V was shortened by 5 bases and J by 0 bases, with 13 bases between the two germline ends. This CDR3 region has 15 residues. The CDR3 DNA is TGTGCCAGCTCATCGAGCGTTAGCATGAACACTGAAGCTTTCTTT. Encoded protein: CASSSSVSMNTEAFF.

This clone has a single count. The rearrangement uses TRBV19 and TRBJ1-5, with D maybe TRBD1 (5 bases). Per germline, CDR1 LNHDA and CDR2 SQIVND (reference sequence). This CDR3 region has 15 residues. Trimming pared 3 bases from V and 4 bases from J, leaving 13 bases between. DNA for the CDR3: TGTGCCAGTAGTATCCCGGGGCGGGGGAATCAGCCCCAGCATTTT. It yields the protein CASSIPGRGNQPQHF.

The gene calls are TRBV19 and TRBJ2-7; 9 nucleotides agree with TRBD1. Germline CDR1 and CDR2: LNHDA and SQIVND (reference sequence). The CDR3 loop spans 15 amino acids. The J segment lost 6 bases and the V segment lost 1 base, leaving 7 bases of the junction unmatched. CDR3 sequence reads: CASSIGTGVLSEQYF. For the CDR3, the DNA is TGTGCCAGTAGTATAGGGACAGGGGTCCTCTCCGAGCAGTACTTC.

A few counts support this clone. The chain links TRBV5-6 to TRBJ2-1; a possible D gene is TRBD1 (5 bases). Deletions cut 0 bases from V and 5 bases from J, with 21 bases between. The germline V gene has CDR1 SGHDT and CDR2 YYEEEE. CDR3 size: 18 residues. The CDR3 sequence: CASSLGLRQGGVHNEQFF. Here the CDR3 DNA reads TGTGCCAGCAGCTTGGGGCTTCGGCAGGGCGGCGTCCACAATGAGCAGTTCTTC. Variable domain in full (rest from reference TRBV5-6 and TRBJ2-1): DAGVTQSPTHLIKTRGQQVTLRCSPKSGHDTVSWYQQALGQGPQFIFQYYEEEERQRGNFPDRFSGHQFPNYSSELNVNALLLGDSALYLCASSLGLRQGGVHNEQFFGPGTRLTVL.

This clone was picked up a small number of times. V usage is TRBV18 and J usage is TRBJ2-7, with D perhaps matching TRBD1 (8 bases). V was pared by 7 bases and J by 5 bases, with 18 bases between. CDR3 length: 14 amino acids. Germline loops: CDR1 KGHSH, CDR2 LQKENI. Here the CDR3 DNA reads TGTGCCAGCTTGTCTCGGACAGGGAGGGACGAGCAGTACTTC. Protein: CASLSRTGRDEQYF.

As for this clone: The same CDR3 is also encoded by other DNA sequences in this sample. The chain carries TRBV19 and TRBJ1-5; 9 bases map to TRBD1. Germline CDR1 and CDR2: LNHDA and SQIVND (reference sequence). The CDR3 length is 14 residues. V lost 6 bases to trimming and J lost 4 bases; unmatched junction nucleotides: 4. The CDR3: CASSPTGGNQPQHF. The CDR3, as DNA: TGTGCCAGTAGCCCGACAGGGGGTAATCAGCCCCAGCATTTT.

The chain couples TRBV29-1 to TRBJ2-7, with 7 bases fitting TRBD1. The V gene end was trimmed by 6 bases and the J gene end by 5 bases; junction bases not matched to a gene: 10. CDR3 length: 13 amino acids. In germline, CDR1 is SQVTM, CDR2 ANQGSEA. This CDR3 reads CSVQPGGIDEQYF. DNA for the CDR3: TGCAGCGTCCAGCCAGGGGGAATTGACGAGCAGTACTTC.